Given below is one T cell receptor beta chain in context. Its antigen is currently unknown. This record comes from a study of OX40 agonist ivuxolimab in advanced cancers. TCRdb's copy holds only in-frame clones and misses some; the assay was immunoSEQ multiplex PCR. The sample contains some 60,000 clones, roughly 84% of which appear only once. Notes on the study in general: Antigen specificity remained undetermined for the expanded peripheral T cells.

CDR3 length equals 13 residues. Looked up from germline, CDR1 is SGHTA and CDR2 is FQGNSA. V lost 2 bases to trimming and J lost 6 bases, with 7 bases between them. The source was CD4+ or CD8+ T cells sorted from blood, collected in a trial of the OX40 agonist ivuxolimab. The clonotype comes from an adult with an advanced solid tumor such as melanoma, head and neck, liver or kidney cancer. The J gene is TRBJ2-2, the V gene TRBV7-2; D might be TRBD1 (5 bases). The CDR3 DNA follows: TGTGCCAGCAGCTTATTGGGGCCCGGGGAGCTGTTTTTT. Residues: CASSLLGPGELFF.